Following are 12 T cell receptor beta chains from one sample sequenced in a study of CD8+ T cells in alopecia areata. RNA, once extracted, was reverse transcribed into cDNA for use as the sequencing template. This table comes from immunoSEQ multiplex PCR, and its TCRdb copy is limited to in-frame clones, with some not included. The sample holds 110,000 to 150,000 clones, 62% seen once. The material sequenced was CD8+ T cells sorted from blood. The receptor source for this set is a human donor in good health.

This clone showed up just a few times. This sample includes further DNA sequences coding for the same CDR3. The V and J genes are TRBV5-1 and TRBJ2-7; D is ambiguous. V shed 2 bases and J shed 2 bases, with 8 bases lying between them. Germline lookup yields CDR1 SGHRS and CDR2 YFSETQ. The CDR3 loop spans 13 amino acids. The CDR3 reads CASSLGSAYEQYF. The CDR3 nucleotides read TGCGCCAGCAGCTTAGGCAGCGCCTACGAGCAGTACTTC.

In its sample, this clone was seen a few times. The gene calls are TRBV7-9 and TRBJ1-1; D is unresolved. This CDR3 contains 13 residues. The V end was cut by 4 bases, the J end by 0 bases, with 6 bases between. The germline gives CDR1 SEHNR, CDR2 FQNEAQ (reference sequence). This chain's CDR3 is CASSSPMNTEAFF. CDR3 nucleotide sequence: TGTGCCAGCAGCTCCCCGATGAACACTGAAGCTTTCTTT. Looking up the rest from reference TRBV7-9 and TRBJ1-1 gives the full variable domain: DTGVSQNPRHKITKRGQNVTFRCDPISEHNRLYWYRQTLGQGPEFLTYFQNEAQLEKSRLLSDRFSAERPKGSFSTLEIQRTEQGDSAMYLCASSSPMNTEAFFGQGTRLTVV.

V and J are TRBV27 and TRBJ2-7, with D perhaps TRBD2 (5 bases). Trimming took 2 bases from V and 0 from J, leaving 11 bases between them. The germline CDR1 and CDR2 sequences are MNHEY and SMNVEV (reference sequence). This CDR3 has 15 residues. The CDR3 here is CASSLGGVDSYEQYF. In nucleotides, the CDR3 is TGTGCCAGCAGTTTAGGAGGTGTAGACTCCTACGAGCAGTACTTC.

The V and J genes are TRBV29-1 and TRBJ2-3; TRBD1 matches 7 bases. The CDR3 has 13 amino acids. J was trimmed by 5 bases and V by 6 bases; bases with no gene match: 8. Germline values: CDR1 SQVTM, CDR2 ANQGSEA. CDR3 residues: CSVDGQEGDTQYF. In nucleotides, the CDR3 is TGCAGCGTCGACGGACAGGAAGGAGATACGCAGTATTTT.

In this sample, this clone turned up a few times. The chain employs TRBV9 and TRBJ2-7; D ambiguous. Looked up from germline, CDR1 is SGDLS and CDR2 is YYNGEE. The CDR3 is 15 residues long. Trimming shortened V by 3 bases and J by 6 bases, and 19 bases separated the two germline ends. The CDR3 DNA follows: TGTGCCAGCAGCGGGGGTGAGTGGGATCACCGCGAGCAGTACTTC. Protein: CASSGGEWDHREQYF.

The chain employs TRBV30 and TRBJ2-1; 10 bases match TRBD2. The junction had 24 bases not matched to a gene; V was cut back by 8 bases and J by 5 bases. CDR1 is GTSNPN, CDR2 SVGIG, per germline (reference sequence). The CDR3 totals 19 residues. CDR3: CAATTVVAGGFFRDNEQFF. DNA of the CDR3: TGTGCCGCCACTACGGTAGTAGCGGGAGGCTTTTTCAGAGACAATGAGCAGTTCTTC.

This clone occurred a few times. The rearrangement links TRBV7-9 to TRBJ2-1; tentative D call: TRBD1 (5 bases). Trimming pared 11 bases from V and 2 bases from J, leaving 13 bases between. CDR3 length: 13 amino acids. Germline V CDR1 and CDR2: SEHNR, FQNEAQ (reference sequence). CDR3 sequence (DNA): TGTGCCCTAAAGGGGAAAGCCTACAATGAGCAGTTCTTC. Translating it yields CALKGKAYNEQFF.

The CDR3 protein is CASRDGASGRPNEQFF. CDR3 sequence (DNA): TGTGCCAGCAGGGACGGGGCTAGCGGGAGGCCTAATGAGCAGTTCTTC. The chain is built from TRBV9 and TRBJ2-1; 11 bases match TRBD2. Germline V gives CDR1 SGDLS, CDR2 YYNGEE. This CDR3 comprises 16 residues. Trimming removed 5 bases from V and 7 bases from J; junction bases left unmatched: 11.

The chain uses TRBV5-4 and TRBJ1-1, with 9 bases lining up with TRBD1. The CDR3 extends over 14 amino acids. Germline V gives CDR1 SGHNT, CDR2 YYREEE (reference sequence). V lost 1 base to trimming and J lost 4 bases; unmatched junction nucleotides: 2. The CDR3 DNA reads TGTGCCAGCAGCTTGATACAGGGGGCCACTGAAGCTTTCTTT. This encodes CASSLIQGATEAFF.

This clone appeared a few times. This chain connects TRBV6-5 to TRBJ2-7; 10 bases are a match to TRBD2. The ends lost 5 bases at V and 1 base at J; junction bases unmatched: 5. This CDR3 is built from 15 residues. Germline V gene data show CDR1 as MNHEY and CDR2 as SVGAGI. As DNA, the CDR3 is TGTGCCAGCAGTCAAATAGCGGGAGGTTCCTACGAGCAGTACTTC. Amino acids: CASSQIAGGSYEQYF.

As to this clone: Distinct nucleotide sequences in the sample also encode this CDR3. The rearrangement links TRBV9 to TRBJ2-7; 9 bases are shared with TRBD1. Unmatched junction bases numbered 4, after V lost 4 bases and J lost 2 bases. Germline values: CDR1 SGDLS, CDR2 YYNGEE. The CDR3 has 14 amino acids. The CDR3 bases are TGTGCCAGCAGCCCTGGGACAGGGACCTACGAGCAGTACTTC. It translates to CASSPGTGTYEQYF.

The CDR3 is CASSESSGTGENEQFF. CDR3 nucleotides: TGCGCCAGCAGTGAGTCAAGTGGGACAGGGGAGAATGAGCAGTTCTTC. The chain joins TRBV10-1 to TRBJ2-1; 10 bases line up with TRBD1. The CDR3 runs 16 residues. V was clipped by 0 bases and J by 7 bases; unmatched bases: 6. Germline V gene data show CDR1 as WNHNN and CDR2 as SYGVQD (reference sequence).